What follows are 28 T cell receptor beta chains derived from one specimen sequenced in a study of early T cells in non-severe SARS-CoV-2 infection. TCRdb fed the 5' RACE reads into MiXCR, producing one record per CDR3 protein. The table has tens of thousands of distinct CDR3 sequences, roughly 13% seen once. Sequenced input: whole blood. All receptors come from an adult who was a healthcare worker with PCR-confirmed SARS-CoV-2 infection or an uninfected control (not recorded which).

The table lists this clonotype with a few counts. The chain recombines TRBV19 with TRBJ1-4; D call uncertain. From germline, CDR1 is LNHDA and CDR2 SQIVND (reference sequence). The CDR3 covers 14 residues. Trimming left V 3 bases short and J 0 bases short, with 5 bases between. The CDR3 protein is CASSISATNEKLFF. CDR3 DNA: TGTGCCAGTAGTATCAGTGCAACTAATGAAAAACTGTTTTTT. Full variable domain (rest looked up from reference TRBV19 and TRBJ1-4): DGGITQSPKYLFRKEGQNVTLSCEQNLNHDAMYWYRQDPGQGLRLIYYSQIVNDFQKGDIAEGYSVSREKKESFPLTVTSAQKNPTAFYLCASSISATNEKLFFGSGTQLSVL.

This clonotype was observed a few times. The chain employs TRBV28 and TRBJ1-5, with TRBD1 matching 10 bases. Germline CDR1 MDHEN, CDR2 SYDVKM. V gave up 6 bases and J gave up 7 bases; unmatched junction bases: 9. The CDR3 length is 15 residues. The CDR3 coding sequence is TGTGCCAGCAGCTCGGGACAGGGGATGGAGCAGCCCCAGCATTTT. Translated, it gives CASSSGQGMEQPQHF.

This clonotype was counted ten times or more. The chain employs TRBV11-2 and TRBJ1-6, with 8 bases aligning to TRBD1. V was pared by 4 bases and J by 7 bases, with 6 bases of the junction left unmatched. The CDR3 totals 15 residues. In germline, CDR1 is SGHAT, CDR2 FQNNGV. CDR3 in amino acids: CASSSLRGLNSPLHF. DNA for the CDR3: TGTGCCAGCAGCTCCCTCAGGGGGCTGAATTCACCCCTCCACTTT.

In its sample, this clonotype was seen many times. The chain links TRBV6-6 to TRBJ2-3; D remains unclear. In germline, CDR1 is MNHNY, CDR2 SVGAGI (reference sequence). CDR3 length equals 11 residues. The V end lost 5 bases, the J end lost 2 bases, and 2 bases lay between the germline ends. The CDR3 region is CASSLTDTQYF. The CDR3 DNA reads TGTGCCAGCAGTCTCACAGATACGCAGTATTTT.

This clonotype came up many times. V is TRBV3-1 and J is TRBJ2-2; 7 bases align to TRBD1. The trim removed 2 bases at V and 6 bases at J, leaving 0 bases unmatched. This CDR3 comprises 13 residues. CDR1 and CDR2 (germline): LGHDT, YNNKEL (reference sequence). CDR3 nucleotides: TGTGCCAGCAGCCAACAGGGGGCCGGGGAGCTGTTTTTT. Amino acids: CASSQQGAGELFF.

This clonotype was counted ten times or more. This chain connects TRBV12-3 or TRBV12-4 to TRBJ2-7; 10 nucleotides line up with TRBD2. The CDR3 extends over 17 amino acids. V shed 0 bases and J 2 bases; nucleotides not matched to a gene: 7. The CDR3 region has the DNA TGTGCCAGCAGTTTAGCCTCTAGCGGGGGCCTAACCTACGAGCAGTACTTC. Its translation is CASSLASSGGLTYEQYF.

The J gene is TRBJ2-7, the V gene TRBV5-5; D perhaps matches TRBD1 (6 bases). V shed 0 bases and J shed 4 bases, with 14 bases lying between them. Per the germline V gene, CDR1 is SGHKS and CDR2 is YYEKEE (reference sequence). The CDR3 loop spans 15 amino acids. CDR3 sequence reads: CASSLEAGTYYEQYF. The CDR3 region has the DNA TGTGCCAGCAGCTTGGAGGCCGGGACATATTACGAGCAGTACTTC.

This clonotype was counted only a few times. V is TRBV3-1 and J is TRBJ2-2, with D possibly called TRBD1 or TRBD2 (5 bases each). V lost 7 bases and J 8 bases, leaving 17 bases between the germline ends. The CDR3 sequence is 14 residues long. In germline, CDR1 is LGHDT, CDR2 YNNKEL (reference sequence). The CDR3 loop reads CASTPGRGIGELFF. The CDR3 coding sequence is TGTGCCAGCACCCCAGGGAGAGGTATTGGGGAGCTGTTTTTT.

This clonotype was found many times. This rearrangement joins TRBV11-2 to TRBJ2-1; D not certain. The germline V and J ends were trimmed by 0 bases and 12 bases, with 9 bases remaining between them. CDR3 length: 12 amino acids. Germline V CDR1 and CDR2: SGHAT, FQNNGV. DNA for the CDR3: TGTGCCAGCAGCTTAGACCTCTCTGTGCAGTTCTTC. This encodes CASSLDLSVQFF.

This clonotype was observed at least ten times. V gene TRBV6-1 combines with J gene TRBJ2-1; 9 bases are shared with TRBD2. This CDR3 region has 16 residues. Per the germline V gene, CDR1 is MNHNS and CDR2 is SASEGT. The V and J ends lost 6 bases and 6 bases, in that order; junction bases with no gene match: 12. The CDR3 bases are TGTGCCAGCAGGATCAATGGAGCGGGAGGCGCCAATGAGCAGTTCTTC. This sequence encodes CASRINGAGGANEQFF.

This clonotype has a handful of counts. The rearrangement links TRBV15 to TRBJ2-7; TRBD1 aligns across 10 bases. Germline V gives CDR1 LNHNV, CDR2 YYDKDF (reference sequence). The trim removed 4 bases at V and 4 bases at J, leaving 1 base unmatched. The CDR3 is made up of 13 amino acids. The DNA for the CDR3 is TGTGCCACCAGCAAGGACAGGGGGTACGAGCAGTACTTC. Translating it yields CATSKDRGYEQYF. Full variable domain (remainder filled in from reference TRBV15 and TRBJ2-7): DAMVIQNPRYQVTQFGKPVTLSCSQTLNHNVMYWYQQKSSQAPKLLFHYYDKDFNNEADTPDNFQSRRPNTSFCFLDIRSPGLGDTAMYLCATSKDRGYEQYFGPGTRLTVT.

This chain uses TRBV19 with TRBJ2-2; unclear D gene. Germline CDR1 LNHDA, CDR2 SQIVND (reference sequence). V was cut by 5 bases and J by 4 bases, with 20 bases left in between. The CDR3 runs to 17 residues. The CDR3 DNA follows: TGTGCCAGTAGTTTGATCCCACCCTCCCTGGGCACCGGGGAGCTGTTTTTT. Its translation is CASSLIPPSLGTGELFF.

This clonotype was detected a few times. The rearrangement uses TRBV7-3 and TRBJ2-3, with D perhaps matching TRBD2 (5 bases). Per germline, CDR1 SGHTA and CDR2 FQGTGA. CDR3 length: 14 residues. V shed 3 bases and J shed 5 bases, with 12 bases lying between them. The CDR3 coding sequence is TGTGCCAGCAGCTTGGGCGGGCCACAAGATACGCAGTATTTT. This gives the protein CASSLGGPQDTQYF.

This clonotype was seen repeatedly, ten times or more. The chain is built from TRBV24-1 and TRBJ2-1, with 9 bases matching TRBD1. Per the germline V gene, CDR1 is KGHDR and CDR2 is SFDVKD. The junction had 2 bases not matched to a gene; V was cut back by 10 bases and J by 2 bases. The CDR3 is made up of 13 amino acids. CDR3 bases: TGTGCCACGCGACAGGGGGCCTACAATGAGCAGTTCTTC. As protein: CATRQGAYNEQFF.

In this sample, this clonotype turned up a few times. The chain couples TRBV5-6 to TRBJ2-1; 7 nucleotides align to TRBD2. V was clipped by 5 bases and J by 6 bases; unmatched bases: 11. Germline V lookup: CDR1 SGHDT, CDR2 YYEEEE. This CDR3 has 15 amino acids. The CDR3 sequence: CASRDGLEKTNEQFF. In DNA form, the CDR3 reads TGTGCCAGCAGAGATGGACTAGAGAAGACCAATGAGCAGTTCTTC.

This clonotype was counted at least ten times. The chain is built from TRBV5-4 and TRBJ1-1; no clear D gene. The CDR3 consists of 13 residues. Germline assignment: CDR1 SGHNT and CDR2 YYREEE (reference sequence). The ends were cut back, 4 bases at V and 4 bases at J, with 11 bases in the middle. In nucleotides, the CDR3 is TGTGCCAGCAGCCCCTCTCGGGGCACTGAAGCTTTCTTT. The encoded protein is CASSPSRGTEAFF.

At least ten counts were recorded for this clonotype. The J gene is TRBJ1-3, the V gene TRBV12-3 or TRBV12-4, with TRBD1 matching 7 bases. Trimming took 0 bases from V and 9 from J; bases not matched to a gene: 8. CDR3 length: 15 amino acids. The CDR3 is CASSLAPEGAATIYF. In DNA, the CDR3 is TGTGCCAGCAGTTTAGCACCGGAGGGGGCAGCCACCATATATTTT.

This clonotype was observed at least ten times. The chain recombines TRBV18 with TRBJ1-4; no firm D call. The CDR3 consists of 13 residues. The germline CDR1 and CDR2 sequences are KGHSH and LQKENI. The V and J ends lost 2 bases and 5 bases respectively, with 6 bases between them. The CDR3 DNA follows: TGTGCCAGCTCACCAAGTCCCAATGAAAAACTGTTTTTT. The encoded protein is CASSPSPNEKLFF.

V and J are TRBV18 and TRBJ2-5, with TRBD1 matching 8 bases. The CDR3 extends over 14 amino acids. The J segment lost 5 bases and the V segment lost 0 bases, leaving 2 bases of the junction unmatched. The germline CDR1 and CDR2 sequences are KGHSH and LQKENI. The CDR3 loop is CASSPPDRGETQYF. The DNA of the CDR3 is TGTGCCAGCTCACCACCCGACAGGGGCGAGACCCAGTACTTC.

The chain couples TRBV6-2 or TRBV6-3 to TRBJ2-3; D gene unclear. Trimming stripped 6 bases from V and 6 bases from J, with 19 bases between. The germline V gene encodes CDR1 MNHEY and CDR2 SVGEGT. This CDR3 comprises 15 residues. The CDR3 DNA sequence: TGTGCCAGCAGAGCAGGCTATCTAAGGGCCGATACGCAGTATTTT. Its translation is CASRAGYLRADTQYF.

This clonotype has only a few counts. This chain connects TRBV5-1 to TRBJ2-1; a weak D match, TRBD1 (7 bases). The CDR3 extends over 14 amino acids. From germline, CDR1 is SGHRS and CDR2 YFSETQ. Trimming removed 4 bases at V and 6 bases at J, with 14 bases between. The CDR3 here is CASSPGGSGNEQFF. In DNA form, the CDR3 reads TGCGCCAGCAGCCCAGGGGGGTCCGGCAATGAGCAGTTCTTC.

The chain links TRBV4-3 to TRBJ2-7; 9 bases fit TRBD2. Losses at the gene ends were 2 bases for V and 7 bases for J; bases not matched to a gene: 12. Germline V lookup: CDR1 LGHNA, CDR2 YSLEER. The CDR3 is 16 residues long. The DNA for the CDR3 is TGCGCCAGCAGCCAAAATCTAGCGGGGTCCTTGGGTGAGCAGTACTTC. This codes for CASSQNLAGSLGEQYF.

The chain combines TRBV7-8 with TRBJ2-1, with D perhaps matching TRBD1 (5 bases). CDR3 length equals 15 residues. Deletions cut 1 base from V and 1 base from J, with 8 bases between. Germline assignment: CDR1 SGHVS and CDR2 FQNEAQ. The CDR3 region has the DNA TGTGCCAGCAGCTTAGTGGCAGGGTCCTACAATGAGCAGTTCTTC. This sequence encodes CASSLVAGSYNEQFF.

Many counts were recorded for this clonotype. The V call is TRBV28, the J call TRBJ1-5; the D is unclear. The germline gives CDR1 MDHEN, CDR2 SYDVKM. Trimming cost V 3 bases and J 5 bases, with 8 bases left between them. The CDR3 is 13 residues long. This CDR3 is CASSLPPDQPQHF. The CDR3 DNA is TGTGCCAGCAGTTTGCCCCCCGATCAGCCCCAGCATTTT.

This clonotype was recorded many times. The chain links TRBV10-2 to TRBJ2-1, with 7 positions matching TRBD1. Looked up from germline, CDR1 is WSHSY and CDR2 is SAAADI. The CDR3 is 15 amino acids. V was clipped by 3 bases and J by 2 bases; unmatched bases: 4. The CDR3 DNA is TGCGCCAGCAGTGAAGGGACAGCGGCCTACAATGAGCAGTTCTTC. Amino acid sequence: CASSEGTAAYNEQFF.

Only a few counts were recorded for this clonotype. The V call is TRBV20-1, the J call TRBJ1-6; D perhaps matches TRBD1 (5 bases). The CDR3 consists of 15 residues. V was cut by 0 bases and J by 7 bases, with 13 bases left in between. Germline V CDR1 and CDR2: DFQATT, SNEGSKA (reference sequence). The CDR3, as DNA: TGCAGTGCTAGAGATATAGGGACCCCAAATTCACCCCTCCACTTT. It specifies CSARDIGTPNSPLHF.

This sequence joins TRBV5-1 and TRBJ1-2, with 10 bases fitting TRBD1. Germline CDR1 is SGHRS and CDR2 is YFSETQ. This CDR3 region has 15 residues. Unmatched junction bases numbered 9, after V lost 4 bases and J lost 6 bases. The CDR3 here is CASSDDRGRIDGYTF. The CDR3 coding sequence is TGCGCCAGCAGCGATGACAGGGGGCGCATTGATGGCTACACCTTC.

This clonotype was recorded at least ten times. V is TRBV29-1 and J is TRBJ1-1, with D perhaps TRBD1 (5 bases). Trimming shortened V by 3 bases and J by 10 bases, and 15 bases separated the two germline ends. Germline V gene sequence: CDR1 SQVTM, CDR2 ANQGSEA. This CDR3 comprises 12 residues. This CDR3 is CSVEGGDDGAFF. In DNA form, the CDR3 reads TGCAGCGTTGAGGGTGGGGACGATGGAGCTTTCTTT.